The 26 T cell receptor beta chains below all came from one sample that was sequenced in a study of OX40 agonist ivuxolimab in advanced cancers. Clones were read by immunoSEQ multiplex PCR, and TCRdb kept only the in-frame ones, dropping some. This sample has around 70,000 clones, with approximately 80% found just once. The sequenced sample was CD4+ or CD8+ T cells sorted from blood, obtained in a trial of the OX40 agonist ivuxolimab. These receptors were collected from an adult with an advanced solid tumor such as melanoma, head and neck, liver or kidney cancer.

The chain couples TRBV6-5 to TRBJ2-7, with D possibly TRBD2 on 5 matching bases. Trimming removed 6 bases from V and 2 bases from J, with 14 bases in between. The CDR3 has 14 amino acids. Germline CDR1 and CDR2: MNHEY and SVGAGI. CDR3 in amino acids: CASSPGKPPYEQYF. The CDR3 nucleotides are TGTGCCAGCAGCCCCGGGAAACCTCCCTACGAGCAGTACTTC.

The chain recombines TRBV28 with TRBJ2-7; the match to TRBD2 covers 10 bases. Germline V gene data show CDR1 as MDHEN and CDR2 as SYDVKM. CDR3 length: 17 amino acids. J lost 4 bases, V lost 3 bases, and 12 bases had no gene match. CDR3 protein: CASSFALAGVLEYEQYF. In DNA, the CDR3 is TGTGCCAGCAGTTTTGCTCTAGCGGGAGTTCTTGAGTACGAGCAGTACTTC.

The rearrangement links TRBV28 to TRBJ2-7; 8 bases agree with TRBD2. Germline CDR1 MDHEN, CDR2 SYDVKM. The CDR3 loop spans 14 amino acids. V shed 7 bases and J 3 bases; nucleotides not matched to a gene: 8. CDR3 DNA sequence: TGTGCCAGCACCGATAGCGGGACGGTCTACGAGCAGTACTTC. This sequence encodes CASTDSGTVYEQYF.

The V gene is TRBV7-2, the J gene TRBJ2-2; perhaps TRBD1 as D (6 bases). Trimming shortened V by 5 bases and J by 4 bases, and 14 bases separated the two germline ends. This CDR3 is 15 amino acids long. The V gene's germline CDR1 is SGHTA and CDR2 FQGNSA. The CDR3 DNA sequence: TGTGCCAGCAGCCTGGCCAGGGGTAGCACCGGGGAGCTGTTTTTT. Its protein is CASSLARGSTGELFF.

V usage is TRBV5-1 and J usage is TRBJ2-1; no clear D gene. The V end lost 0 bases, the J end lost 0 bases, and 10 bases lay between the germline ends. CDR3 length: 16 amino acids. CDR1 and CDR2 (germline): SGHRS, YFSETQ. The chain's CDR3 is CASSLVAQFSYNEQFF. The CDR3, as DNA: TGCGCCAGCAGCTTGGTTGCCCAGTTCTCCTACAATGAGCAGTTCTTC. Variable domain in full (rest from reference TRBV5-1 and TRBJ2-1): KAGVTQTPRYLIKTRGQQVTLSCSPISGHRSVSWYQQTPGQGLQFLFEYFSETQRNKGNFPGRFSGRQFSNSRSEMNVSTLELGDSALYLCASSLVAQFSYNEQFFGPGTRLTVL.

V and J are TRBV27 and TRBJ2-3; a weak D match, TRBD2 (5 bases). Germline assignment: CDR1 MNHEY and CDR2 SMNVEV (reference sequence). The CDR3 loop spans 14 amino acids. Trimming left V 6 bases short and J 0 bases short, with 10 bases between. The CDR3 protein is CASREGVSTDTQYF. Here the CDR3 DNA reads TGTGCCAGCAGAGAGGGAGTTAGCACAGATACGCAGTATTTT.

The chain employs TRBV7-9 and TRBJ2-2; no firm D call. Trimming took 1 base from V and 8 from J, leaving 8 bases between them. Germline loops: CDR1 SEHNR, CDR2 FQNEAQ (reference sequence). CDR3 length: 13 amino acids. In nucleotides, the CDR3 is TGTGCCAGCAGCTTAGTCGCTGAGGGGGAGCTGTTTTTT. Encoded protein: CASSLVAEGELFF.

The chain uses TRBV7-9 and TRBJ2-7, with D hard to call. The length of the CDR3 is 16 residues. The V end lost 0 bases, the J end lost 0 bases, and 12 bases lay between the germline ends. From germline, CDR1 is SEHNR and CDR2 FQNEAQ (reference sequence). CDR3 loop: CASSLAFGPGSYEQYV. In DNA, the CDR3 is TGTGCCAGCAGCTTAGCATTCGGCCCAGGCTCCTACGAGCAGTACGTC.

This rearrangement joins TRBV5-1 to TRBJ2-7; D is undetermined. Between the trimmed V and J ends, which lost 5 bases and 5 bases, there was a span of 8 bases. Per the germline V gene, CDR1 is SGHRS and CDR2 is YFSETQ. This CDR3 is built from 11 residues. The CDR3 coding sequence is TGCGCCAGCAGTTTAGCTGACGAGCAGTACTTC. This translates into CASSLADEQYF.

The V call is TRBV9, the J call TRBJ1-1; D is uncertain. This CDR3 is 13 amino acids long. CDR1 is SGDLS and CDR2 is YYNGEE in the germline V gene. The V end was cut by 1 base, the J end by 1 base, with 5 bases between. The CDR3 DNA is TGTGCCAGCAGCGTAAAGGGGAACACTGAAGCTTTCTTT. Protein sequence: CASSVKGNTEAFF.

The chain links TRBV9 to TRBJ2-5; 13 bases match TRBD2. CDR3 size: 15 residues. The V segment lost 4 bases and the J segment 5 bases; nucleotides outside the gene matches: 5. Per the germline V gene, CDR1 is SGDLS and CDR2 is YYNGEE. The DNA for the CDR3 is TGTGCCAGCAGCCCGGGACTAGCGGGAAGTGAGACCCAGTACTTC. It translates to CASSPGLAGSETQYF.

The J gene is TRBJ2-5, the V gene TRBV1; the table gives TRBD1 as D, unverified against the DNA. TRBV1 is flagged as a pseudogene. CDR3 length: 16 amino acids. In DNA form, the CDR3 reads TGCACCAGCAGCCACCGCCGGGACAGGGGGCCGGAGACCCAGTACTTC. As protein: CTSSHRRDRGPETQYF.

The chain employs TRBV7-2 and TRBJ2-3; 9 bases match TRBD1. CDR3 length: 17 residues. Germline V gene data show CDR1 as SGHTA and CDR2 as FQGNSA. V was pared by 0 bases and J by 1 base, with 5 bases of the junction left unmatched. This CDR3 reads CASSLAGQGGGTDTQYF. As DNA, the CDR3 is TGTGCCAGCAGCTTAGCGGGACAGGGAGGTGGCACAGATACGCAGTATTTT. Supplemented by reference TRBV7-2 and TRBJ2-3, the full variable domain reads GAGVSQSPSNKVTEKGKDVELRCDPISGHTALYWYRQSLGQGLEFLIYFQGNSAPDKSGLPSDRFSAERTGGSVSTLTIQRTQQEDSAVYLCASSLAGQGGGTDTQYFGPGTRLTVL.

The chain joins TRBV5-1 to TRBJ2-1, with 9 bases that match TRBD2. Germline V gene sequence: CDR1 SGHRS, CDR2 YFSETQ. The CDR3 spans 14 residues. V lost 6 bases to trimming and J lost 0 bases; unmatched junction nucleotides: 1. CDR3 sequence: CASNSGSSYNEQFF. As DNA, the CDR3 is TGCGCCAGCAATAGCGGGAGCTCCTACAATGAGCAGTTCTTC.

The chain combines TRBV27 with TRBJ1-2, with unresolved D. CDR3 length equals 15 residues. CDR1 and CDR2 from the germline V gene are MNHEY and SMNVEV (reference sequence). The V end lost 2 bases, the J end lost 4 bases, and 14 bases lay between the germline ends. CDR3 sequence reads: CASSLQTPGVYGYTF. CDR3 sequence (DNA): TGTGCCAGCAGTTTACAGACCCCGGGAGTCTATGGCTACACCTTC.

With regard to this clone: An end of the junction does not agree with germline; a read error may underlie this. Other DNA sequences of this sample code for an identical CDR3. CDR3 protein: CASSFTPANYGYTF. The CDR3 DNA reads TGTGCCAGCAGCTTTACTCCAGCTAACTATGGTTACACCTTC. This sequence joins TRBV7-2 and TRBJ1-2, with D hard to call. The length of the CDR3 is 14 residues. The germline V gene encodes CDR1 SGHTA and CDR2 FQGNSA.

The chain has TRBV29-1 and TRBJ1-1; D may be TRBD1 (5 bases). Germline V gene data show CDR1 as SQVTM and CDR2 as ANQGSEA. The CDR3 loop spans 10 amino acids. V was cut by 6 bases and J by 7 bases, with 9 bases left in between. The CDR3 nucleotides read TGCAGCGTAAACAGGATTGAAGCTTTCTTT. Amino acid sequence: CSVNRIEAFF.

The chain couples TRBV27 to TRBJ2-5; 16 bases are shared with TRBD2. This CDR3 is built from 17 residues. The V and J ends lost 4 bases and 4 bases, in that order; junction bases with no gene match: 6. Germline CDR1 and CDR2: MNHEY and SMNVEV (reference sequence). CDR3 in amino acids: CASSSGTSGRAGETQYF. Written as DNA, the CDR3 is TGTGCCAGCAGTTCCGGGACTAGCGGGAGGGCCGGAGAGACCCAGTACTTC.

This chain joins TRBV27 and TRBJ1-1; no definite D call. The germline CDR1 and CDR2 sequences are MNHEY and SMNVEV (reference sequence). This CDR3 is 14 amino acids long. Trimming pared 1 base from V and 0 bases from J, leaving 6 bases between. CDR3 amino acids: CASSLLGMNTEAFF. Here the CDR3 DNA reads TGTGCCAGCAGTTTATTAGGGATGAACACTGAAGCTTTCTTT.

The chain has TRBV19 and TRBJ2-3; D is ambiguous. The CDR3 loop spans 13 amino acids. V was shortened by 7 bases and J by 1 base, with 9 bases between the two germline ends. From germline, CDR1 is LNHDA and CDR2 SQIVND (reference sequence). The CDR3 nucleotides read TGTGCCAGTACCGTCGCGGGCACAGATACGCAGTATTTT. Residues: CASTVAGTDTQYF.

This sequence joins TRBV11-3 and TRBJ2-1; 16 nucleotides agree with TRBD2. The CDR3 consists of 17 residues. V trimming: 5 bases; J trimming: 4 bases; junction bases outside the gene matches: 5. CDR1 SGHNT and CDR2 YENEEA come from the germline V gene. In DNA, the CDR3 is TGTGCCAGCAGCGCAGGGACTAGCGGGAGGGCTTACAATGAGCAGTTCTTC. Translated, it gives CASSAGTSGRAYNEQFF.

The genes are TRBV6-5 and TRBJ2-1, with 8 bases fitting TRBD1. Trimming removed 2 bases from V and 2 bases from J; junction bases left unmatched: 2. CDR1 and CDR2 (germline): MNHEY, SVGAGI. The length of the CDR3 is 15 residues. The CDR3 DNA follows: TGTGCCAGCAGTTACCCAGGGGGCGCCTACAATGAGCAGTTCTTC. Residues: CASSYPGGAYNEQFF.

V is TRBV28 and J is TRBJ1-5; D is unresolved. Germline loops: CDR1 MDHEN, CDR2 SYDVKM. The CDR3 spans 13 residues. V was pared by 6 bases and J by 6 bases, with 12 bases between. This CDR3 reads CASREGLGQPQHF. The CDR3 DNA follows: TGTGCCAGCAGGGAAGGACTCGGTCAGCCCCAGCATTTT.

This chain joins TRBV11-1 and TRBJ1-2; 7 nucleotides align to TRBD1. V shed 5 bases, J shed 5 bases, and the junction held 11 bases outside the gene matches. Germline lookup yields CDR1 SGHAT and CDR2 FQDESV (reference sequence). CDR3 length: 15 amino acids. The CDR3, as DNA: TGTGCCAGCAGCCCCGATCGGGCACAGGGGTATGGCTACACCTTC. Its translation: CASSPDRAQGYGYTF.

The V and J genes are TRBV27 and TRBJ2-3; maybe TRBD2 (5 bases). CDR1 and CDR2 (germline): MNHEY, SMNVEV (reference sequence). V shed 6 bases and J shed 3 bases, with 13 bases lying between them. CDR3 length equals 14 residues. In DNA form, the CDR3 reads TGTGCCAGCAGCCGCCCCGGGGTAACAGATACGCAGTATTTT. This encodes CASSRPGVTDTQYF.

The gene calls are TRBV28 and TRBJ2-7, with D perhaps matching TRBD2 (7 bases). Germline V gene lookup returns CDR1 MDHEN and CDR2 SYDVKM. This CDR3 comprises 14 residues. Trimming stripped 8 bases from V and 3 bases from J, with 17 bases between. The CDR3 coding sequence is TGTGCCAGCGCAGAGGGGGGGGGCCACTACGAGCAGTACGTC. This codes for CASAEGGGHYEQYV.